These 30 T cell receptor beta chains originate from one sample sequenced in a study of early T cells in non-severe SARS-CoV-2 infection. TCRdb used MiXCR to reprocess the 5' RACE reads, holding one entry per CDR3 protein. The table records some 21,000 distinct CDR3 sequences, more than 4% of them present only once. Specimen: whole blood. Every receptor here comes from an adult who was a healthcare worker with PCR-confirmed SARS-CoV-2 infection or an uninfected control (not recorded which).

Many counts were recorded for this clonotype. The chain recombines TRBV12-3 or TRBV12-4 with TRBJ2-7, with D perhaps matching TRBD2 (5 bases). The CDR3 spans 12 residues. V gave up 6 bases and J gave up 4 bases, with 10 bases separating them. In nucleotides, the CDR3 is TGTGCCAGCAGGCGAGGGAGTTACGAGCAGTACTTC. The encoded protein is CASRRGSYEQYF.

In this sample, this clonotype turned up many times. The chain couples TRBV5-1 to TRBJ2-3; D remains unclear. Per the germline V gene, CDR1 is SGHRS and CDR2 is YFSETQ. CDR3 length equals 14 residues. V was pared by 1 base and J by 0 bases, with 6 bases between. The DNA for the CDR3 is TGCGCCAGCAGCTTGACAGATAGCACAGATACGCAGTATTTT. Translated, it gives CASSLTDSTDTQYF. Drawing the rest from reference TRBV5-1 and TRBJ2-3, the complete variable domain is KAGVTQTPRYLIKTRGQQVTLSCSPISGHRSVSWYQQTPGQGLQFLFEYFSETQRNKGNFPGRFSGRQFSNSRSEMNVSTLELGDSALYLCASSLTDSTDTQYFGPGTRLTVL.

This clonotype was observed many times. The CDR3 DNA is TGTGCCAGCAGTTACACAGGTACCGAAACCGGGGAGCTGTTTTTT. Translating it yields CASSYTGTETGELFF. The chain combines TRBV6-2 or TRBV6-3 with TRBJ2-2; D might be TRBD1 (5 bases). The CDR3 has 15 residues. The germline V gene has CDR1 MNHEY and CDR2 SVGEGT. V was pared by 2 bases and J by 5 bases, with 12 bases between.

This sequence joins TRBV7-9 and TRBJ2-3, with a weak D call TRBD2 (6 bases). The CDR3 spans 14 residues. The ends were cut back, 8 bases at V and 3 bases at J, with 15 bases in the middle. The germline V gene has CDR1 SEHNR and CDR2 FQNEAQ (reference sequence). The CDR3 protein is CASAEDGGTDTQYF. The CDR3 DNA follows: TGTGCCAGCGCCGAAGATGGAGGGACAGATACGCAGTATTTT.

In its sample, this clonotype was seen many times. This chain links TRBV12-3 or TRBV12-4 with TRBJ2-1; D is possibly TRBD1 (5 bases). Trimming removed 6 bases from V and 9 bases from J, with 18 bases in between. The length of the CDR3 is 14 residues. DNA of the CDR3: TGTGCCAGCAGCTCCCCTTTGCGGACACTTGAGCAGTTCTTC. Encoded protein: CASSSPLRTLEQFF.

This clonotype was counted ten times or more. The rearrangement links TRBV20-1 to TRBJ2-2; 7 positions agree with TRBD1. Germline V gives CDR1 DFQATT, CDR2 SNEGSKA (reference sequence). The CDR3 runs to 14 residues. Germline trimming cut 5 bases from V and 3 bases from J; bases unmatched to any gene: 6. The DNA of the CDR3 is TGCAGTGCTGAAAAGACAGGGTACACCGGGGAGCTGTTTTTT. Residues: CSAEKTGYTGELFF.

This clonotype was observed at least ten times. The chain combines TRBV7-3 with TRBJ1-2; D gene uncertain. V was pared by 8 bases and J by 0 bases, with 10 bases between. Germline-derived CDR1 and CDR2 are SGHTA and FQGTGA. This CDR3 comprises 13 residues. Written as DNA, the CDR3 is TGTGCCAGCGCAGTCACTTCTAACTATGGCTACACCTTC. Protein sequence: CASAVTSNYGYTF.

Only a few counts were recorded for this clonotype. CDR3 DNA: TGCAGTGCTGACTCCTCGGGACATAGCGCCGGGGGCACAGATACGCAGTATTTT. Encoded protein: CSADSSGHSAGGTDTQYF. The genes are TRBV20-1 and TRBJ2-3; D perhaps matches TRBD1 (6 bases). Trimming cost V 5 bases and J 1 base, with 25 bases left between them. CDR1 is DFQATT and CDR2 is SNEGSKA in the germline V gene (reference sequence). The CDR3 contains 18 residues.

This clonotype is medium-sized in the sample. CDR3 in DNA: TGTGCCAGCAGCCCATCGGCTAACTATGGCTACACCTTC. Translated: CASSPSANYGYTF. The chain is built from TRBV6-5 and TRBJ1-2; D gene unclear. This CDR3 region has 13 residues. The V end was cut by 6 bases, the J end by 0 bases, with 8 bases between. Germline assignment: CDR1 MNHEY and CDR2 SVGAGI.

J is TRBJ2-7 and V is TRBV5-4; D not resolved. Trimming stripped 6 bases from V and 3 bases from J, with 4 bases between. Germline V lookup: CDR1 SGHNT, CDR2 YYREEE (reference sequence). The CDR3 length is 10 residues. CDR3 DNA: TGTGCCAGCATATACTACGAGCAGTACTTC. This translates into CASIYYEQYF.

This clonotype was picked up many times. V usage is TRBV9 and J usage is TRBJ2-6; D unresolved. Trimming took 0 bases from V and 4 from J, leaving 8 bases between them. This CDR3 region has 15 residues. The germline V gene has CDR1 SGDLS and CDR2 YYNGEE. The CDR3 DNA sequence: TGTGCCAGCAGCGTAGGTATAACCGGGGCCAACGTCCTGACTTTC. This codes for CASSVGITGANVLTF.

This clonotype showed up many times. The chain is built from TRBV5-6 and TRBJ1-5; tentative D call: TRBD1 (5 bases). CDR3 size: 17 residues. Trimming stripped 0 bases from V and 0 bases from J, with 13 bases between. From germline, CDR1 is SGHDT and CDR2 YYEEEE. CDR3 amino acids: CASSLGAGLNSNQPQHF. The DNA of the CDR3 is TGTGCCAGCAGCTTGGGGGCAGGGCTAAATAGCAATCAGCCCCAGCATTTT.

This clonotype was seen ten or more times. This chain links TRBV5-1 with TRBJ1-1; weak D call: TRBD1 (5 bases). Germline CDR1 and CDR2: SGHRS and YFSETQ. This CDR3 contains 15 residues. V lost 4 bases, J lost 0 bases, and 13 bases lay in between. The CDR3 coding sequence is TGCGCCAGCAGCCCCTTGACAGTTATGAACACTGAAGCTTTCTTT. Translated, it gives CASSPLTVMNTEAFF.

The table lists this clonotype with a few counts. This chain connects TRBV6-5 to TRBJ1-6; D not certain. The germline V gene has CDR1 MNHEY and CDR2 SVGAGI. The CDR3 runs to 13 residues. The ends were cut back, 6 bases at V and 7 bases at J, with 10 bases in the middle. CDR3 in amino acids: CASRRTENSPLHF. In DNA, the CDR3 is TGTGCCAGCAGACGGACGGAGAATTCACCCCTCCACTTT.

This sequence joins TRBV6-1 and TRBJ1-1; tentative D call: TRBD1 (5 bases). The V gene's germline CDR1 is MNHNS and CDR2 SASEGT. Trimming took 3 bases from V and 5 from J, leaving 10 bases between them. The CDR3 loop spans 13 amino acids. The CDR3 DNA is TGTGCCAGCAGTGAGGGACGGGGGACTGAAGCTTTCTTT. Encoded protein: CASSEGRGTEAFF.

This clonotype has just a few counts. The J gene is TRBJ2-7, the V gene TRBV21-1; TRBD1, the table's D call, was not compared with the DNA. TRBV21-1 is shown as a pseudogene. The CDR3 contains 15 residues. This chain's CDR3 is CASPEGTGGTGEQYF. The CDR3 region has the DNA TGTGCCAGCCCCGAGGGGACAGGGGGGACAGGGGAGCAGTACTTC.

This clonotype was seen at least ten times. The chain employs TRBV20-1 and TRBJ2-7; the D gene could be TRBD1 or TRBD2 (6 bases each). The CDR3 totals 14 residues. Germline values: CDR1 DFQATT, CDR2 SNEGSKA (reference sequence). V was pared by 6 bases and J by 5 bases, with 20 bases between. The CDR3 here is CSAPLEGGKHEQYF. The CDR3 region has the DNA TGCAGTGCCCCGCTAGAGGGGGGCAAGCACGAGCAGTACTTC.

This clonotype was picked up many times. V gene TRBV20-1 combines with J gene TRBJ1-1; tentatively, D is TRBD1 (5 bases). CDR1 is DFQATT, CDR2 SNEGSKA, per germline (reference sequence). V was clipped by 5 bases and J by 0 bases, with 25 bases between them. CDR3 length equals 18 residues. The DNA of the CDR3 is TGCAGTGCTTCCCCCGCCGAAGCAGGGAGTGCGATGAACACTGAAGCTTTCTTT. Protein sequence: CSASPAEAGSAMNTEAFF.

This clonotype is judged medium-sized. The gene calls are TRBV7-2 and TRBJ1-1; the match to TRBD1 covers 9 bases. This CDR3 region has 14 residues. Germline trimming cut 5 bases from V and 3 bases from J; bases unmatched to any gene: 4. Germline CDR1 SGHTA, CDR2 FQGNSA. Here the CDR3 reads CASSPQGAYTEAFF. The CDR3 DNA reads TGTGCCAGCAGCCCACAGGGGGCCTACACTGAAGCTTTCTTT.

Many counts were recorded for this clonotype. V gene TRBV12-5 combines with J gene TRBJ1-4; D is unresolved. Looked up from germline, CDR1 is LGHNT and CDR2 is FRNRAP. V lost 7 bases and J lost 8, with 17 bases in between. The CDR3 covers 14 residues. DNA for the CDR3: TGTGCTAGTGCTCAATCGGGATCGAACGAAAAACTGTTTTTT. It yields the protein CASAQSGSNEKLFF.

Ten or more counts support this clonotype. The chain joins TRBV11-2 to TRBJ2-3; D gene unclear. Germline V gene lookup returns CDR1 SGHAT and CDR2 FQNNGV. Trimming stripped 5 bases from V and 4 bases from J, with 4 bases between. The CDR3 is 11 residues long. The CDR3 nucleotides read TGTGCCAGCAGCCCCGCAGATACGCAGTATTTT. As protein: CASSPADTQYF.

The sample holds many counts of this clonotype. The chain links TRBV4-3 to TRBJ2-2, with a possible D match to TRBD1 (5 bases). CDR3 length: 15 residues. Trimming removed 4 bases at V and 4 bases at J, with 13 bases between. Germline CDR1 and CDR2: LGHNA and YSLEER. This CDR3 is CASSPRVSGTGELFF. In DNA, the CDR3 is TGCGCCAGCAGCCCCAGGGTTTCGGGCACCGGGGAGCTGTTTTTT.

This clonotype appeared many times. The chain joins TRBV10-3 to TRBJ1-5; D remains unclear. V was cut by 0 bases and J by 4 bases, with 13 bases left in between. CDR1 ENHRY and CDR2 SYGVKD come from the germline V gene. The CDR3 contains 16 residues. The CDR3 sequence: CAISESSGMGNQPQHF. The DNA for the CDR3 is TGTGCCATCAGTGAGTCATCAGGTATGGGGAATCAGCCCCAGCATTTT.

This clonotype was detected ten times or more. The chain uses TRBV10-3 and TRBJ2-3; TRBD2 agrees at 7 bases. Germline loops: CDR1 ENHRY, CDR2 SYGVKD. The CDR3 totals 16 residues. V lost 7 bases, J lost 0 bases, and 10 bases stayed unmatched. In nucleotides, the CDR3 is TGTGCCATCATGGCAGCGCGGGGGATCAGCACAGATACGCAGTATTTT. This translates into CAIMAARGISTDTQYF.

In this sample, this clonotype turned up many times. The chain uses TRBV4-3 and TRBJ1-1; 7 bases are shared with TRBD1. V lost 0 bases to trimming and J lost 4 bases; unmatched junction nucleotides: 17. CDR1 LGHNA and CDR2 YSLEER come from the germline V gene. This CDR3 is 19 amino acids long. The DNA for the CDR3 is TGCGCCAGCAGCCAAGATTGGGCCAAGCCCCAGACAGGGAGCACTGAAGCTTTCTTT. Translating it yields CASSQDWAKPQTGSTEAFF.

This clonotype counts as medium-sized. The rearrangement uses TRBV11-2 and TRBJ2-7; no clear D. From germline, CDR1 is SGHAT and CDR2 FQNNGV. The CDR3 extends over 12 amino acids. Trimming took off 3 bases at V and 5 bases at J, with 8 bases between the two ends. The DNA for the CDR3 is TGTGCCAGCAGCTTCGACCGGGACGAGCAGTACTTC. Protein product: CASSFDRDEQYF.

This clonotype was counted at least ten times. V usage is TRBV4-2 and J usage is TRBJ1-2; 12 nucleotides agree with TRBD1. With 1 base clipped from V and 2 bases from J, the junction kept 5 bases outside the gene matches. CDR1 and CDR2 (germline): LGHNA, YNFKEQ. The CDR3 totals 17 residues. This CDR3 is CASSQGGQGARNYGYTF. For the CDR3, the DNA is TGTGCCAGCAGCCAAGGGGGACAGGGGGCGCGGAACTATGGCTACACCTTC.

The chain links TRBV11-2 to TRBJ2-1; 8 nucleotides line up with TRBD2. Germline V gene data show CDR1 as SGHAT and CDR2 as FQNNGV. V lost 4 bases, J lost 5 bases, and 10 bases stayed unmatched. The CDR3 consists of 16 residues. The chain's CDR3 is CASSSVVAGTDNEQFF. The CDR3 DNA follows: TGTGCCAGCAGCTCCGTAGTAGCGGGGACCGACAATGAGCAGTTCTTC. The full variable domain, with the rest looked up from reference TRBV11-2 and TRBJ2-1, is EAGVAQSPRYKIIEKRQSVAFWCNPISGHATLYWYQQILGQGPKLLIQFQNNGVVDDSQLPKDRFSAERLKGVDSTLKIQPAKLEDSAVYLCASSSVVAGTDNEQFFGPGTRLTVL.

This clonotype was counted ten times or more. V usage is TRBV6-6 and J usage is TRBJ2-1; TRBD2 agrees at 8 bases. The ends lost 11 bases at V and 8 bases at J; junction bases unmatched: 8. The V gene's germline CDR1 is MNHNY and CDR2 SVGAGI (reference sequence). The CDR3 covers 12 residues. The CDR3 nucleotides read TGTGCCCCCGGGAGGGCGTCCCATGAGCAGTTCTTC. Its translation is CAPGRASHEQFF.

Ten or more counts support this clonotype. CDR3 sequence reads: CASSGGQGYEQYF. The CDR3 DNA follows: TGCGCCAGCAGCGGCGGACAGGGCTACGAGCAGTACTTC. The gene calls are TRBV5-1 and TRBJ2-7; 8 bases fit TRBD1. The germline V gene has CDR1 SGHRS and CDR2 YFSETQ. CDR3 length: 13 residues. V trimming: 4 bases; J trimming: 3 bases; junction bases outside the gene matches: 3.